Shown below are 30 T cell receptor beta chains from a single sample sequenced in a study of shared clonotypes between healthy human individuals. Only in-frame clones appear in the TCRdb table, and some are missing; sequencing was by immunoSEQ multiplex PCR. Here the sample spans about 120,000 clones, roughly 70% being singletons. Sequenced input: memory CD8+ T cells sorted from blood. Subset reported: CD45RO+ cells pooled with CCR7-negative TemRA cells. Every receptor here comes from a woman under 40 in good health.

The V gene is TRBV15, the J gene TRBJ2-5, with a weak D call TRBD2 (6 bases). Deletions cut 0 bases from V and 2 bases from J, with 16 bases between. Germline-derived CDR1 and CDR2 are LNHNV and YYDKDF (reference sequence). CDR3 length: 17 amino acids. The CDR3 reads CATSRDFPAGVQETQYF. CDR3 DNA: TGTGCCACCAGCAGAGATTTCCCAGCGGGTGTGCAAGAGACCCAGTACTTC.

The rearrangement joins TRBV7-6 to TRBJ1-1, with no clear D. V gave up 1 base and J gave up 3 bases, with 6 bases separating them. From germline, CDR1 is SGHVS and CDR2 FNYEAQ. This CDR3 contains 13 residues. CDR3 in DNA: TGTGCCAGCAGCTTAGGAGTCGACACTGAAGCTTTCTTT. Encoded protein: CASSLGVDTEAFF.

This clone has a handful of counts. J is TRBJ2-1 and V is TRBV5-1, with 8 bases lining up with TRBD2. CDR1 and CDR2 from the germline V gene are SGHRS and YFSETQ. Trimming cost V 4 bases and J 4 bases; bases outside gene matches: 13. This CDR3 region has 17 residues. CDR3 region: CASSKEASGSSYNEQFF. CDR3 DNA: TGCGCCAGCAGCAAGGAGGCTAGCGGGTCCTCTTACAATGAGCAGTTCTTC.

This clone was recorded many times. J is TRBJ2-4 and V is TRBV7-2, with D uncertain. CDR3 length: 13 residues. Germline-derived CDR1 and CDR2 are SGHTA and FQGNSA. The V end lost 4 bases, the J end lost 6 bases, and 10 bases lay between the germline ends. The CDR3 spells CASSSTAGNIQYF. The CDR3 DNA is TGTGCCAGCAGCTCAACTGCTGGAAACATTCAGTACTTC.

This clone has a count of ten or more. The chain uses TRBV5-4 and TRBJ2-3; no clear D gene. Per the germline V gene, CDR1 is SGHNT and CDR2 is YYREEE (reference sequence). Trimming shortened V by 4 bases and J by 2 bases, and 8 bases separated the two germline ends. The CDR3 runs 13 residues. This chain's CDR3 is CASSPPDTDTQYF. CDR3 nucleotide sequence: TGTGCCAGCAGCCCCCCCGACACAGATACGCAGTATTTT.

The chain links TRBV27 to TRBJ2-6; no firm D call. The CDR3 extends over 15 amino acids. Germline CDR1 reads MNHEY; CDR2 reads SMNVEV (reference sequence). V was cut by 1 base and J by 0 bases, with 4 bases left in between. DNA of the CDR3: TGTGCCAGCAGTTTATGGGGCTCTGGGGCCAACGTCCTGACTTTC. Its translation is CASSLWGSGANVLTF. Complete variable domain (other parts from reference TRBV27 and TRBJ2-6): EAQVTQNPRYLITVTGKKLTVTCSQNMNHEYMSWYRQDPGLGLRQIYYSMNVEVTDKGDVPEGYKVSRKEKRNFPLILESPSPNQTSLYFCASSLWGSGANVLTFGAGSRLTVL.

The rearrangement links TRBV21-1 to TRBJ1-2; the table assigns TRBD1, which was not confirmed against the DNA. TRBV21-1 is marked as a pseudogene. The CDR3 loop spans 15 amino acids. DNA for the CDR3: TGTGCCAGCAGCGTACAGGGGAGTAGTTTCTATGGCTACACCTTC. Translating it yields CASSVQGSSFYGYTF.

This chain links TRBV2 with TRBJ1-1; 7 bases line up with TRBD1. The CDR3 has 14 amino acids. J lost 6 bases, V lost 5 bases, and 9 bases had no gene match. The germline V gene encodes CDR1 SNHLY and CDR2 FYNNEI. CDR3 DNA sequence: TGTGCCAGCAGTCCCGGAGGGGGCGCCCCTGAAGCTTTCTTT. Translation gives CASSPGGGAPEAFF.

This clone came up once. This sequence joins TRBV13 and TRBJ2-1; 8 positions agree with TRBD1. The CDR3 is made up of 17 amino acids. V trimming: 3 bases; J trimming: 4 bases; junction bases outside the gene matches: 11. In germline, CDR1 is PRHDT, CDR2 FYEKMQ (reference sequence). Here the CDR3 DNA reads TGTGCCAGCAGCTTTTTCAACGGACAGGGTGGATACAATGAGCAGTTCTTC. Its translation: CASSFFNGQGGYNEQFF.

This clone was found a few times. The chain has TRBV11-1 and TRBJ2-7; D gene uncertain. This CDR3 region has 14 residues. Deletions cut 8 bases from V and 3 bases from J, with 17 bases between. Germline V CDR1 and CDR2: SGHAT, FQDESV (reference sequence). CDR3 nucleotide sequence: TGTGCCAGCCGCCCCAGATCCGGAAACTACGAGCAGTACTTC. Encoded protein: CASRPRSGNYEQYF.

The chain recombines TRBV5-1 with TRBJ2-1; unclear D gene. CDR1 SGHRS and CDR2 YFSETQ come from the germline V gene. The V and J ends lost 0 bases and 5 bases respectively, with 12 bases between them. This CDR3 spans 15 amino acids. The CDR3 region has the DNA TGCGCCAGCAGCTTGGGGCCAGAAACTCACAATGAGCAGTTCTTC. Translation: CASSLGPETHNEQFF.

The chain is built from TRBV5-1 and TRBJ1-2; D not certain. From germline, CDR1 is SGHRS and CDR2 YFSETQ. V lost 4 bases and J 7 bases, leaving 14 bases between the germline ends. This CDR3 comprises 13 residues. DNA for the CDR3: TGCGCCAGCAGCATGGAGACCGCTAGTGGCTACACCTTC. This translates into CASSMETASGYTF.

V is TRBV7-5 and J is TRBJ1-1. TRBV7-5 is noted as a pseudogene. CDR3 length: 17 residues. The CDR3 protein is CVRSSNRGRPLNTEAFF. CDR3 coding DNA: TGTGTCAGAAGCTCCAATCGGGGCCGTCCCTTGAACACTGAAGCTTTCTTT.

The genes are TRBV11-2 and TRBJ2-7; D not certain. The CDR3 runs to 15 residues. Trimming removed 5 bases from V and 3 bases from J, with 17 bases in between. The germline gives CDR1 SGHAT, CDR2 FQNNGV. CDR3 DNA sequence: TGTGCCAGCAGCCCTCGAGGACCGGAAATCTACGAGCAGTACTTC. Residues: CASSPRGPEIYEQYF.

This clone was detected once. This chain uses TRBV28 with TRBJ2-5; D is undetermined. The CDR3 is made up of 12 amino acids. From germline, CDR1 is MDHEN and CDR2 SYDVKM. V was trimmed by 2 bases and J by 11 bases, leaving 12 bases between them. This CDR3 is CASSLVTEEQYF. CDR3 DNA sequence: TGTGCCAGCAGTTTAGTCACCGAGGAGCAGTACTTC. The entire variable domain, with the rest obtained from reference TRBV28 and TRBJ2-5, is as follows: DVKVTQSSRYLVKRTGEKVFLECVQDMDHENMFWYRQDPGLGLRLIYFSYDVKMKEKGDIPEGYSVSREKKERFSLILESASTNQTSMYLCASSLVTEEQYFGPGTRLLVL.

The V and J genes are TRBV27 and TRBJ2-7; D gene unclear. Germline V gives CDR1 MNHEY, CDR2 SMNVEV (reference sequence). The CDR3 totals 17 residues. Trimming left V 1 base short and J 3 bases short, with 19 bases between. CDR3 DNA sequence: TGTGCCAGCAGTTTATATTCTAGTAGGCCTAAAGACTACGAGCAGTACTTC. Translation gives CASSLYSSRPKDYEQYF.

The rearrangement links TRBV7-9 to TRBJ1-5, with D tentatively TRBD1 (6 bases). The germline CDR1 and CDR2 sequences are SEHNR and FQNEAQ (reference sequence). The CDR3 runs to 16 residues. Trimming pared 2 bases from V and 0 bases from J, leaving 11 bases between. The CDR3 loop reads CASSLQGIGSNQPQHF. CDR3 DNA: TGTGCCAGCAGCTTACAGGGGATCGGTAGCAATCAGCCCCAGCATTTT.

The V call is TRBV25-1, the J call TRBJ1-3; D remains ambiguous. Per the germline V gene, CDR1 is MGHDK and CDR2 is SYGVNS. The germline V and J ends were trimmed by 3 bases and 0 bases, with 15 bases remaining between them. This CDR3 contains 17 residues. The CDR3 coding sequence is TGTGCCAGCAGTGATTCCAGAGACATACCCTCTGGAAACACCATATATTTT. Protein: CASSDSRDIPSGNTIYF.

This chain links TRBV29-1 with TRBJ2-1; possibly TRBD1 or TRBD2 for D (6 bases each). Germline assignment: CDR1 SQVTM and CDR2 ANQGSEA. Trimming took 4 bases from V and 9 from J, leaving 13 bases between them. This CDR3 has 12 amino acids. CDR3 bases: TGCAGCGTTGGATCGGGGGCAAGTGAGCAGTTCTTC. As protein: CSVGSGASEQFF.

V and J are TRBV9 and TRBJ2-1; no definite D call. The ends were cut back, 4 bases at V and 1 base at J, with 9 bases in the middle. Germline CDR1 and CDR2: SGDLS and YYNGEE. The CDR3 extends over 14 amino acids. CDR3 bases: TGTGCCAGCAGCCCCGGGTTGTCCTACAATGAGCAGTTCTTC. Protein sequence: CASSPGLSYNEQFF.

V is TRBV4-2 and J is TRBJ2-5, with 7 bases aligning to TRBD2. With the DNA end fitting TRBJ2-7 better, the J assignment may be wrong. CDR1 is LGHNA and CDR2 is YNFKEQ in the germline V gene. The CDR3 covers 15 residues. CDR3 in DNA: TGTGCCAGCAGCGGACCGGGAGGCCCCCCGGGCGAGCAGTACTTC. Translation: CASSGPGGPPGEQYF.

The chain uses TRBV6-5 and TRBJ1-2, with D possibly TRBD1 on 6 matching bases. The CDR3 contains 12 residues. Trimming left V 5 bases short and J 6 bases short, with 10 bases between. Germline CDR1 reads MNHEY; CDR2 reads SVGAGI. As DNA, the CDR3 is TGTGCCAGCAGTGCAGGGGAACATGGCTACACCTTC. Amino acid sequence: CASSAGEHGYTF.

The J gene is TRBJ2-5, the V gene TRBV4-2, with 9 bases aligning to TRBD2. After removal of 0 bases from V and 4 bases from J, the junction contained 6 bases not matched to a gene. CDR3 length: 16 residues. The germline V gene has CDR1 LGHNA and CDR2 YNFKEQ. The CDR3 sequence is CASSQEAGGSRETQYF. For the CDR3, the DNA is TGTGCCAGCAGCCAAGAAGCGGGAGGCTCGAGAGAGACCCAGTACTTC.

This rearrangement joins TRBV28 to TRBJ2-1, with 9 nucleotides matching TRBD1. CDR1 MDHEN and CDR2 SYDVKM come from the germline V gene. The CDR3 spans 19 residues. V lost 3 bases and J lost 0; bases outside the gene matches: 12. As DNA, the CDR3 is TGTGCCAGCAGTTTCGACCGACAGGGGGAGAATTCCTCCTACAATGAGCAGTTCTTC. As protein: CASSFDRQGENSSYNEQFF.

This chain joins TRBV5-1 and TRBJ2-3, with D possibly matching TRBD1 (5 bases). Germline CDR1 and CDR2: SGHRS and YFSETQ. Deletions cut 3 bases from V and 0 bases from J, with 11 bases between. The CDR3 is made up of 15 amino acids. The DNA of the CDR3 is TGCGCCAGCAGCTCACAGGACCTTAGCACAGATACGCAGTATTTT. Protein sequence: CASSSQDLSTDTQYF.

Concerning this clone: One junction end disagrees with the germline gene, perhaps due to a read error. The chain uses TRBV11-3 and TRBJ2-1, with 11 bases identical to TRBD2. Germline CDR1 and CDR2: SGHNT and YENEEA. The CDR3 extends over 15 amino acids. The DNA of the CDR3 is TGTGCCAGCAGTTTAGCGGGAGGGCCTCGGAATGAGCAGTTCTTC. Translated: CASSLAGGPRNEQFF.

The table lists this clone with many counts. The chain joins TRBV27 to TRBJ2-7; 9 bases agree with TRBD2. Germline values: CDR1 MNHEY, CDR2 SMNVEV (reference sequence). Unmatched junction bases numbered 8, after V lost 6 bases and J lost 5 bases. The CDR3 length is 14 residues. The CDR3 DNA reads TGTGCCAGCAGCACTACCGGGACTAGCCACGAGCAGTACTTC. Its translation: CASSTTGTSHEQYF.

The rearrangement uses TRBV4-1 and TRBJ1-4, with a tentative D call TRBD1 (5 bases). The length of the CDR3 is 17 residues. V was pared by 2 bases and J by 0 bases, with 13 bases between. The germline CDR1 and CDR2 sequences are MGHRA and YSYEKL. CDR3 loop: CASSQSDRYATNEKLFF. CDR3 nucleotides: TGCGCCAGCAGCCAAAGCGACAGATATGCAACTAATGAAAAACTGTTTTTT.

V is TRBV28 and J is TRBJ2-7; 8 nucleotides match TRBD2. The CDR3 is 17 amino acids. In germline, CDR1 is MDHEN, CDR2 SYDVKM. J was trimmed by 3 bases and V by 5 bases; bases with no gene match: 15. The CDR3 sequence: CASSRPYFTSGNYEQYF. The CDR3 nucleotides are TGTGCCAGCAGTCGCCCCTATTTCACTAGCGGAAACTACGAGCAGTACTTC.

This clone appeared a few times. The chain is built from TRBV20-1 and TRBJ1-2; D might be TRBD1 (5 bases). CDR3 size: 11 residues. Deletions cut 2 bases from V and 5 bases from J, with 6 bases between. The germline V gene encodes CDR1 DFQATT and CDR2 SNEGSKA (reference sequence). CDR3 amino acids: CSARQGYGYTF. DNA for the CDR3: TGCAGTGCTAGACAGGGATATGGCTACACCTTC.